The 12 T cell receptor beta chains below were found in one sample sequenced in a study of metastatic and nonmetastatic thyroid tumors (dated by TCRdb to the early 2020s). No treatment had been received by any patient before thyroid surgery. Library preparation employed PCR. Sequenced on an Illumina HiSeq 4000. TCRdb itself trimmed the public reads at Q25 with fastp, ran MiXCR and retained productive beta chains. The sample table lists fewer than 25,000 clones, roughly a sixth of them with a count of one. Approximately 2.7% of the sample is taken by the ten largest. Source material: adjacent normal tissue. All receptors derive from a male donor with papillary thyroid cancer or a benign thyroid nodule (not recorded which). Some clones in this sample may be carry-over from other donors' samples.

This clone was picked up many times. This chain uses TRBV10-3 with TRBJ2-5, with D perhaps assigned TRBD1 or TRBD2 (6 bases each). Between the trimmed V and J ends, which lost 3 bases and 5 bases, there was a span of 13 bases. Germline loops: CDR1 ENHRY, CDR2 SYGVKD. This CDR3 comprises 14 residues. CDR3 sequence: CAISERGADETQYF. In DNA, the CDR3 is TGTGCCATCAGTGAAAGGGGGGCGGATGAGACCCAGTACTTC.

This chain links TRBV10-1 with TRBJ2-6; 10 bases agree with TRBD2. Germline CDR1 and CDR2: WNHNN and SYGVQD (reference sequence). This CDR3 is built from 18 residues. CDR3 protein: CSIRTASGRVAGANVLTF. For the CDR3, the DNA is TGCTCTATCCGGACTGCGAGCGGGAGGGTGGCTGGGGCCAACGTCCTGACTTTC.

The CDR3 sequence is CASSPVIAGQGAWNEQFF. The CDR3 region has the DNA TGTGCCAGCAGCCCGGTCATTGCGGGACAAGGGGCTTGGAATGAGCAGTTCTTC. The chain carries TRBV3-1 and TRBJ2-1; D may match TRBD1 or TRBD2 (6 bases each). Trimming stripped 4 bases from V and 7 bases from J, with 26 bases between. The germline CDR1 and CDR2 sequences are LGHDT and YNNKEL (reference sequence). There are 18 residues in the CDR3.

This clone was recorded at least ten times. This chain links TRBV20-1 with TRBJ2-2, with 10 positions matching TRBD2. The CDR3 length is 16 residues. The ends lost 2 bases at V and 4 bases at J; junction bases unmatched: 7. The V gene's germline CDR1 is DFQATT and CDR2 SNEGSKA (reference sequence). The CDR3 is CSARSWGLAITGELFF. DNA of the CDR3: TGCAGTGCTAGAAGTTGGGGACTAGCGATCACCGGGGAGCTGTTTTTT.

This clone has at least ten counts. The chain uses TRBV7-2 and TRBJ2-2; D is tentatively TRBD1 or TRBD2 (5 bases each). This CDR3 has 14 amino acids. Trimming removed 1 base at V and 6 bases at J, with 9 bases between. CDR1 is SGHTA, CDR2 FQGNSA, per germline. Here the CDR3 reads CASSLDGGAGELFF. The DNA for the CDR3 is TGTGCCAGCAGCTTAGATGGGGGAGCCGGGGAGCTGTTTTTT.

This clone is medium-sized within its sample. This chain links TRBV6-4 with TRBJ1-5; D call uncertain. Deletions cut 7 bases from V and 6 bases from J, with 10 bases between. Germline V gives CDR1 MRHNA, CDR2 SNTAGT. The CDR3 length is 12 residues. DNA for the CDR3: TGTGCCAGCAAGAGGTCATGTCAGCCCCAGCATTTT. Protein sequence: CASKRSCQPQHF.

The chain carries TRBV28 and TRBJ2-1; no reliable D call. This CDR3 spans 16 amino acids. V shed 6 bases and J shed 4 bases, with 19 bases lying between them. Germline assignment: CDR1 MDHEN and CDR2 SYDVKM. CDR3 loop: CASSKYTTVRYNEQFF. The DNA of the CDR3 is TGTGCCAGCAGCAAATACACCACCGTGCGTTACAATGAGCAGTTCTTC.

This clone occurred many times. The rearrangement joins TRBV20-1 to TRBJ2-7, with TRBD2 as a possible D gene (6 bases). This CDR3 spans 15 amino acids. Germline V CDR1 and CDR2: DFQATT, SNEGSKA (reference sequence). The V gene lost 3 bases and the J gene lost 2 bases, with 17 bases spanning the gap. This CDR3 is CSASQGIGRPYEQYV. In nucleotides, the CDR3 is TGCAGTGCTAGTCAAGGGATCGGGAGACCCTACGAGCAGTACGTC.

CDR3 protein: CAIRSVNYGYTF. The CDR3 nucleotides are TGTGCCATCCGGAGTGTCAACTATGGCTACACCTTC. The rearrangement uses TRBV30 and TRBJ1-2; D gene uncertain. The CDR3 extends over 12 amino acids. Trimming left V 8 bases short and J 2 bases short, with 12 bases between. CDR1 is GTSNPN and CDR2 is SVGIG in the germline V gene (reference sequence).

This clone was detected many times. The genes are TRBV29-1 and TRBJ2-2; D unclear. Trimming took off 8 bases at V and 7 bases at J, with 14 bases between the two ends. This CDR3 region has 12 residues. Per the germline V gene, CDR1 is SQVTM and CDR2 is ANQGSEA. For the CDR3, the DNA is TGCAGCTCTGAAGAACGATTCGGGGAGCTGTTTTTT. It codes for CSSEERFGELFF.

This clone was recorded at least ten times. The V call is TRBV18, the J call TRBJ1-6; 10 bases match TRBD1. The CDR3 sequence is 16 residues long. Germline CDR1 is KGHSH and CDR2 is LQKENI. V was pared by 3 bases and J by 6 bases, with 5 bases of the junction left unmatched. CDR3 sequence: CASSPDRGRANSPLHF. The CDR3 nucleotides read TGTGCCAGCTCACCTGACAGGGGGCGCGCTAATTCACCCCTCCACTTT.

By its share, this clone is medium-sized. The V gene is TRBV6-1, the J gene TRBJ2-1; D possibly corresponds to TRBD2 (6 bases). CDR3 length equals 16 residues. V gave up 4 bases and J gave up 10 bases, with 23 bases separating them. The germline gives CDR1 MNHNS, CDR2 SASEGT. CDR3 coding DNA: TGTGCCAGCAGTGCCGTCCGCGGGATACTGGTCGGAGAGCAGTTCTTC. Protein sequence: CASSAVRGILVGEQFF.